These 7 T cell receptor beta chains came from one sample sequenced in a study of vaccination and CD4 T cells after COVID-19. Antigen specificity for these receptors is unknown. The Oncomine TCR Beta short-read assay sequenced DNA from cultured CD4+ T cells. One entry per CDR3 protein, called by TCRdb with MiXCR from the PCR reads. The sample carries roughly 26,000 distinct CDR3 sequences, 40% to 45% recorded once. Treatment specified: approximately 11-day PBMC culture with coronavirus spike peptide pools or control peptides (ViraFEST assay). Specimen: CD4+ T cells from blood, cultured in vitro. Receptor source: a human donor who had recovered from COVID-19.

The sample holds a few counts of this clonotype. The chain uses TRBV6-5 and TRBJ1-1; D gene unclear. The germline CDR1 and CDR2 sequences are MNHEY and SVGAGI. The V gene lost 0 bases and the J gene lost 0 bases, with 8 bases spanning the gap. The CDR3 contains 15 residues. The CDR3 protein is CASSYSNTMNTEAFF. The CDR3 DNA is TGTGCCAGCAGTTACTCGAACACGATGAACACTGAAGCTTTCTTT.

The sample holds a few counts of this clonotype. The chain recombines TRBV5-1 with TRBJ2-7, with 9 nucleotides matching TRBD1. The CDR3 has 14 residues. V lost 5 bases and J lost 9; bases outside the gene matches: 12. Germline V lookup: CDR1 SGHRS, CDR2 YFSETQ. CDR3 nucleotides: TGCGCCAGCAGGTGGGGACAGGGAGATGTTGGGCAGTACTTC. It codes for CASRWGQGDVGQYF.

This chain uses TRBV27 with TRBJ1-2; possible D gene TRBD1, 6 bases. The CDR3 runs 15 residues. Trimming shortened V by 6 bases and J by 3 bases, and 17 bases separated the two germline ends. Germline values: CDR1 MNHEY, CDR2 SMNVEV (reference sequence). The CDR3 reads CASSRSPRTDYGYTF. The CDR3 DNA is TGTGCCAGCAGCCGATCCCCTAGGACAGACTATGGCTACACCTTC.

This clonotype was picked up a small number of times. The rearrangement links TRBV9 to TRBJ2-1; TRBD2 agrees at 9 bases. J gave up 9 bases and V 4 bases, and 8 bases lay outside the gene matches. The CDR3 has 14 amino acids. Germline CDR1 and CDR2: SGDLS and YYNGEE. For the CDR3, the DNA is TGTGCCAGCAGCACTCTGGGACTAGCAACTGAGCAGTTCTTC. This sequence encodes CASSTLGLATEQFF.

This clonotype was counted only a few times. V gene TRBV28 combines with J gene TRBJ2-7; 13 positions match TRBD2. Unmatched junction bases numbered 4, after V lost 8 bases and J lost 3 bases. The V gene's germline CDR1 is MDHEN and CDR2 SYDVKM. The CDR3 consists of 14 residues. Written as DNA, the CDR3 is TGTGCCAGCGTGGGACTAGCGGGATTCTACGAGCAGTACTTC. Translated, it gives CASVGLAGFYEQYF.

This clonotype was found a few times. V gene TRBV20-1 combines with J gene TRBJ2-2; D is uncertain. V was clipped by 0 bases and J by 1 base, with 6 bases between them. In germline, CDR1 is DFQATT, CDR2 SNEGSKA (reference sequence). The CDR3 spans 14 residues. CDR3 in amino acids: CSARDQLNTGELFF. The CDR3 DNA follows: TGCAGTGCTAGAGATCAACTGAACACCGGGGAGCTGTTTTTT.

The CDR3 sequence: CASSQPGRLNTEAFF. The CDR3 nucleotides read TGTGCCAGCAGTCAGCCGGGACGGCTGAACACTGAAGCTTTCTTT. The chain recombines TRBV5-4 with TRBJ1-1; D might be TRBD1 (5 bases). This CDR3 has 15 amino acids. Germline V CDR1 and CDR2: SGHNT, YYREEE (reference sequence). V lost 5 bases, J lost 0 bases, and 14 bases lay in between.